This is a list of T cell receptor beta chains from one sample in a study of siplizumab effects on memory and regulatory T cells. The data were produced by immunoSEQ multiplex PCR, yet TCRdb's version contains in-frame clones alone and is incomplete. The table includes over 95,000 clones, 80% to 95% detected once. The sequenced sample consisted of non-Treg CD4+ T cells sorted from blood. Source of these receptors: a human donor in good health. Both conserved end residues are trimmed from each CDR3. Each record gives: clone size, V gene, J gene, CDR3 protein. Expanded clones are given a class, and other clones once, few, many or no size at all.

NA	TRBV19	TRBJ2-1	ASSAYPFTGTGGGNEQF
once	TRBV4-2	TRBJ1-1	ASSQEGPVGTEAF
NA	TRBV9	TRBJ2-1	ASSVAMYGEQF
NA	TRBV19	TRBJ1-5	ASKYGPRGNSNQPQH
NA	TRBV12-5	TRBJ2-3	ASGLWSGSTDTQY
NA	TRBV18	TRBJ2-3	ASSLGTPTDTQY
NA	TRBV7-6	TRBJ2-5	ASSLEGTQY
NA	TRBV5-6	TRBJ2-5	ASSLMGRQETQY
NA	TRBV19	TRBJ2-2	ASTSNRVAGELF
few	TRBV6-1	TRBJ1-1	ASSPRAGEAF
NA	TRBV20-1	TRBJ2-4	SVRKNIQY
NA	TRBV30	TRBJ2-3	AWRLASSTDTQY
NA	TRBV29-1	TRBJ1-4	SVDRANEKLF
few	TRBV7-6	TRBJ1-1	ASSLVRDVEAF
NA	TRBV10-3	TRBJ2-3	AIGNTSTDTQY
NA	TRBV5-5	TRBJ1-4	ASSLVDSNEKLF
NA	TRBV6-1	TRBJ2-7	ASSLQGGPTYEQY
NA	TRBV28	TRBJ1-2	ASRMTSRVYGYT
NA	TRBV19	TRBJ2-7	ASSWSGGGSYEQY
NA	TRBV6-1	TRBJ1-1	ASSTYGQGVTEAF
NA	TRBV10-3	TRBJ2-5	AISLGGTQETQY
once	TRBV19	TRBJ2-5	ASKPGLARTGEETQY
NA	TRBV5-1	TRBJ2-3	ASSFGGSRGTDTQY
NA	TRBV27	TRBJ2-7	ASSQRLAGGGEQY
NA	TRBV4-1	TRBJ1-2	ASSREDRDTYGYT
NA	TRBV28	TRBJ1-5	ASSLRADRHNQPQH
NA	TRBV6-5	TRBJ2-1	ASSYPLADYYNEQF
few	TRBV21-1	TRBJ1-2	ASSKAQGSTT
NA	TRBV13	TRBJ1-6	ASSSTGQRGGSPLH
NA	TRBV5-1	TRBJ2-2	ASSLSTVTTGELF
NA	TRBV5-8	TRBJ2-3	ASSLFNSDYTDTQY
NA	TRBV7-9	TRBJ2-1	ASSLAGTNNNEQF
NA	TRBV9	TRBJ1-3	ASSVEGAKIGNTIY
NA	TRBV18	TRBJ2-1	ASSPRLAGGPDEQF
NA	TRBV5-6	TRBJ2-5	ASSFNRDYQETQY
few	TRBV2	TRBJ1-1	ASSEWLAAF
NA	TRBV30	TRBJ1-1	AWSGGRTF